This T cell receptor beta chain appears in the sequencing data of a study of lymphopenia after photon versus proton radiotherapy. General study points: After the lymphocyte nadir, photon-treated repertoires showed oligoclonal expansion, especially of CD8+ Temra cells. Survival link was tested only in deceased patients; proton benefit remains a possibility. Post-nadir TCR diversity decline inversely tracked overall survival among those who died.

With respect to this clone: Its antigen is unidentified.

Clones were sequenced by immunoSEQ multiplex PCR, and TCRdb holds only the in-frame ones, with some missing. The sample has about 12,000 clones, 70% to 90% seen once. The TCR comes from a man between 60 and 70 years old with pancreatic cancer. The sequencing used peripheral blood, collected from a patient treated with proton-based radiotherapy.

The CDR3 sequence is CASSPQTTGELFF. DNA of the CDR3: TGTGCCAGCAGCCCCCAGACCACCGGGGAGCTGTTTTTT. The V and J genes are TRBV14 and TRBJ2-2; D not certain. V was cut by 4 bases and J by 4 bases, with 7 bases left in between. Germline V gene data show CDR1 as SGHDN and CDR2 as FVKESK. The CDR3 extends over 13 amino acids. Complete variable domain (other parts from reference TRBV14 and TRBJ2-2): EAGVTQFPSHSVIEKGQTVTLRCDPISGHDNLYWYRRVMGKEIKFLLHFVKESKQDESGMPNNRFLAERTGGTYSTLKVQPAELEDSGVYFCASSPQTTGELFFGEGSRLTVL.